A single sample is the source of the 12 T cell receptor beta chains below, sequenced in a study of cytomegalovirus exposure and HLA in healthy donors. The PCR had 60 Vbeta and 13 Jbeta primers. The data were produced by immunoSEQ multiplex PCR, yet TCRdb's version contains in-frame clones alone and is incomplete. The sample includes 95,000 to 150,000 clones, approximately 67% seen only once; the top ten take 1.5%. The sample consisted of PBMCs. These receptors originate from a man in his late teens or twenties in good health and CMV-seronegative.

The chain recombines TRBV19 with TRBJ2-6; TRBD2 might be the D (5 bases). The CDR3 is made up of 15 amino acids. V was pared by 5 bases and J by 4 bases, with 12 bases between. Germline CDR1 is LNHDA and CDR2 is SQIVND (reference sequence). The CDR3 sequence: CASSSRGKGANVLTF. The CDR3 DNA reads as TGTGCCAGTAGTTCTCGAGGGAAGGGGGCCAACGTCCTGACTTTC.

This clone was recorded a few times. This chain connects TRBV29-1 to TRBJ2-7; TRBD1 matches at 8 bases. V lost 0 bases and J lost 2; bases outside the gene matches: 6. Germline lookup yields CDR1 SQVTM and CDR2 ANQGSEA. CDR3 length equals 15 residues. The DNA of the CDR3 is TGCAGCGTTGAAGATCAGACAGGGGCGGCCTACGAGCAGTACTTC. Its translation: CSVEDQTGAAYEQYF.

This clone showed up just once. The rearrangement joins TRBV7-9 to TRBJ2-3; no clear D. Per the germline V gene, CDR1 is SEHNR and CDR2 is FQNEAQ (reference sequence). This CDR3 comprises 13 residues. Trimming shortened V by 5 bases and J by 8 bases, and 14 bases separated the two germline ends. CDR3 loop: CASSGPLISTQYF. The CDR3 DNA reads TGTGCCAGCAGCGGCCCGCTGATCTCTACGCAGTATTTT.

The chain couples TRBV29-1 to TRBJ2-7; 7 bases are shared with TRBD1. Per germline, CDR1 SQVTM and CDR2 ANQGSEA. Trimming removed 4 bases from V and 3 bases from J; junction bases left unmatched: 0. This CDR3 has 11 amino acids. The CDR3: CSVGDSYEQYF. CDR3 sequence (DNA): TGCAGCGTTGGGGACAGCTACGAGCAGTACTTC.

The chain uses TRBV19 and TRBJ2-5; D unresolved. CDR1 and CDR2 from the germline V gene are LNHDA and SQIVND (reference sequence). V was shortened by 3 bases and J by 5 bases, with 7 bases between the two germline ends. The CDR3 totals 12 residues. CDR3 protein: CASSIDRETQYF. The CDR3 nucleotides read TGTGCCAGTAGTATTGATCGGGAGACCCAGTACTTC. Combining the CDR3 with reference TRBV19 and TRBJ2-5 gives the whole variable domain DGGITQSPKYLFRKEGQNVTLSCEQNLNHDAMYWYRQDPGQGLRLIYYSQIVNDFQKGDIAEGYSVSREKKESFPLTVTSAQKNPTAFYLCASSIDRETQYFGPGTRLLVL.

This clone came up once. The chain carries TRBV18 and TRBJ1-1; possible D gene TRBD1, 5 bases. The ends were cut back, 6 bases at V and 0 bases at J, with 11 bases in the middle. This CDR3 spans 14 amino acids. The germline V gene has CDR1 KGHSH and CDR2 LQKENI. The CDR3 protein is CASSGAGLNTEAFF. DNA for the CDR3: TGTGCCAGCTCCGGGGCGGGGTTGAACACTGAAGCTTTCTTT.

This chain links TRBV7-6 with TRBJ1-4, with no clear D. V was shortened by 6 bases and J by 5 bases, with 13 bases between the two germline ends. The CDR3 runs 14 residues. CDR1 is SGHVS and CDR2 is FNYEAQ in the germline V gene. CDR3 sequence (DNA): TGTGCCAGCAGGCTCCGGGGTGCAAATGAAAAACTGTTTTTT. Its translation is CASRLRGANEKLFF. The full variable domain, its missing parts supplied by reference TRBV7-6 and TRBJ1-4, is GAGVSQSPRYKVTKRGQDVALRCDPISGHVSLYWYRQALGQGPEFLTYFNYEAQQDKSGLPNDRFSAERPEGSISTLTIQRTEQRDSAMYRCASRLRGANEKLFFGSGTQLSVL.

The rearrangement links TRBV6-5 to TRBJ2-3; D is possibly TRBD2 (5 bases). There are 14 residues in the CDR3. The V end lost 6 bases, the J end lost 2 bases, and 12 bases lay between the germline ends. Germline CDR1 is MNHEY and CDR2 is SVGAGI. DNA for the CDR3: TGTGCCAGCAGGTCCACTAGGGACACAGATACGCAGTATTTT. Its translation: CASRSTRDTDTQYF.

This clone was seen a few times. This chain joins TRBV29-1 and TRBJ2-1, with D possibly matching TRBD1 (5 bases). V lost 2 bases and J lost 8, with 7 bases in between. The CDR3 covers 11 residues. Germline V gene lookup returns CDR1 SQVTM and CDR2 ANQGSEA. As DNA, the CDR3 is TGCAGCGTTGAAAGGGGATATGAGCAGTTCTTC. This translates into CSVERGYEQFF.

This clone was seen only once. V is TRBV6-5 and J is TRBJ2-1; 12 bases are a match to TRBD2. J was trimmed by 15 bases and V by 5 bases; bases with no gene match: 5. Germline V lookup: CDR1 MNHEY, CDR2 SVGAGI. This CDR3 has 12 amino acids. CDR3 sequence: CASSGTSGRLFF. Here the CDR3 DNA reads TGTGCCAGCAGTGGAACTAGCGGGAGGTTGTTCTTC.

The chain recombines TRBV14 with TRBJ2-1; 12 bases map to TRBD2. From germline, CDR1 is SGHDN and CDR2 FVKESK. The CDR3 spans 17 residues. The V and J ends lost 3 bases and 6 bases, in that order; junction bases with no gene match: 9. CDR3 amino acids: CASSHWTSGVRGNEQFF. CDR3 DNA sequence: TGTGCCAGCAGCCATTGGACTAGCGGGGTCCGGGGCAATGAGCAGTTCTTC.

The chain links TRBV2 to TRBJ1-4, with D possibly matching TRBD1 (6 bases). Trimming cost V 6 bases and J 8 bases, with 22 bases left between them. In germline, CDR1 is SNHLY, CDR2 FYNNEI. The CDR3 contains 16 residues. The CDR3 coding sequence is TGTGCCAGCAGAAGGACTTTTGGGGCTGGGGGCGAAAAACTGTTTTTT. This translates into CASRRTFGAGGEKLFF.